This T cell receptor beta chain was profiled in a study of blood T cell repertoires in COVID-19. Repertoires were generated with immunoSEQ multiplex PCR, while TCRdb's copy carries only in-frame clones and drops some. The data show 250,000 to 350,000 clones, with about nine tenths seen just once and about 6.8% held by the top ten. V was shortened by 1 base and J by 4 bases, with 14 bases between the two germline ends. The germline V gene encodes CDR1 SGHRS and CDR2 YFSETQ. The CDR3 runs to 16 residues. This chain joins TRBV5-1 and TRBJ2-2; D may be TRBD1 (6 bases). This receptor was obtained from a woman aged 25 to 45 with COVID-19, enrolled during active disease. Sequenced sample: peripheral blood. The CDR3 spells CASSLRTGKGTGELFF. Here the CDR3 DNA reads TGCGCCAGCAGCTTGAGAACAGGGAAGGGCACCGGGGAGCTGTTTTTT.